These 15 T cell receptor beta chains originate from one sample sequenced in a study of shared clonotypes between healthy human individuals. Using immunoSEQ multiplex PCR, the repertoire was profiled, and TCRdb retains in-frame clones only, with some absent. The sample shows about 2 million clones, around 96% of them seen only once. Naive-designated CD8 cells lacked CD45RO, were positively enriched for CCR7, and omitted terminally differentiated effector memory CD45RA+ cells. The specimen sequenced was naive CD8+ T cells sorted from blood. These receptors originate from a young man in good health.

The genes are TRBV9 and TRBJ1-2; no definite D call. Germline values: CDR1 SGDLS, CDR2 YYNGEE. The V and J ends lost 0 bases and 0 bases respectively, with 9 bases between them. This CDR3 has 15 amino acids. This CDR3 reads CASSVGTSANYGYTF. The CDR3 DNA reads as TGTGCCAGCAGCGTAGGGACGTCAGCTAACTATGGCTACACCTTC.

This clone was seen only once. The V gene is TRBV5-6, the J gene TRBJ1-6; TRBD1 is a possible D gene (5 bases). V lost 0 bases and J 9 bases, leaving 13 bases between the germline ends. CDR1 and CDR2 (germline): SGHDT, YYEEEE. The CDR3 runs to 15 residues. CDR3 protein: CASSLAGTWSSPLHF. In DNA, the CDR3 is TGTGCCAGCAGCTTGGCCGGGACGTGGAGTTCACCCCTCCACTTT.

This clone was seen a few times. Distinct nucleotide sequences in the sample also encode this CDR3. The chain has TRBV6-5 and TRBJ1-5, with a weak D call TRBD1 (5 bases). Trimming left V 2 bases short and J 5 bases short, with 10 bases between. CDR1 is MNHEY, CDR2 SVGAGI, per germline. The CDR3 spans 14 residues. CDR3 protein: CASSYREGDQPQHF. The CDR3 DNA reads TGTGCCAGCAGTTACAGGGAAGGGGATCAGCCCCAGCATTTT.

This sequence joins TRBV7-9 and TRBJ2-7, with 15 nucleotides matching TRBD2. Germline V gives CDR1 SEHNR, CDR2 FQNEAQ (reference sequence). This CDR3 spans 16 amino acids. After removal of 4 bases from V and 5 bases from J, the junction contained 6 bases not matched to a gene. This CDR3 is CASSSGLAGGRDEQYF. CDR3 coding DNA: TGTGCCAGCAGCTCCGGACTAGCGGGGGGGCGGGACGAGCAGTACTTC.

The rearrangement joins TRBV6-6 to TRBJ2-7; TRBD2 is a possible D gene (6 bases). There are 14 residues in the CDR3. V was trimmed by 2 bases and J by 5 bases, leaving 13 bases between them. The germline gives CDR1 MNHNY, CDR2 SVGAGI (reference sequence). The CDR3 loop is CASSYTGVGDEQYF. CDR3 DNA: TGTGCCAGCAGTTACACGGGGGTGGGTGACGAGCAGTACTTC.

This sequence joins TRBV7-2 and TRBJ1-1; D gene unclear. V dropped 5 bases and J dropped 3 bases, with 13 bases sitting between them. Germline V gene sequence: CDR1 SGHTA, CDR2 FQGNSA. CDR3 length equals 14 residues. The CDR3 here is CASSEVGWDTEAFF. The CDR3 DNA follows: TGTGCCAGCAGCGAGGTCGGGTGGGACACTGAAGCTTTCTTT.

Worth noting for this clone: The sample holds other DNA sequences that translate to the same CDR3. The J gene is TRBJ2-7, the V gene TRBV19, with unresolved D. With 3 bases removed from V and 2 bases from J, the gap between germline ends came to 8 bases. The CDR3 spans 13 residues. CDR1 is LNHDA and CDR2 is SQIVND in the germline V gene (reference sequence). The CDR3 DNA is TGTGCCAGTAGTATTGGCAGCACCTACGAGCAGTACTTC. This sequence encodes CASSIGSTYEQYF. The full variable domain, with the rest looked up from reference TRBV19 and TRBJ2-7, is DGGITQSPKYLFRKEGQNVTLSCEQNLNHDAMYWYRQDPGQGLRLIYYSQIVNDFQKGDIAEGYSVSREKKESFPLTVTSAQKNPTAFYLCASSIGSTYEQYFGPGTRLTVT.

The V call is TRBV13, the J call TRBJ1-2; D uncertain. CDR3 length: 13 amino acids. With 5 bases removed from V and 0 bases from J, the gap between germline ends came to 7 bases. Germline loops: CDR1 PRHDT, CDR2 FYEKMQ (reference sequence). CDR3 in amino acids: CASSLPANYGYTF. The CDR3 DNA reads TGTGCCAGCAGCCTCCCCGCTAACTATGGCTACACCTTC.

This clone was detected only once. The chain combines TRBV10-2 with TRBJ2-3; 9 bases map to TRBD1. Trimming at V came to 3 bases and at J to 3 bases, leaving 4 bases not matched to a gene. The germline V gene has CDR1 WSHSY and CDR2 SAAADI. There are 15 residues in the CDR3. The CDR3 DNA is TGCGCCAGCAGTGAAGGGACAGGGCTGACAGATACGCAGTATTTT. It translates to CASSEGTGLTDTQYF.

The CDR3 protein is CASSDQGYEAFF. As DNA, the CDR3 is TGTGCCAGCAGTGACCAGGGGTATGAAGCTTTCTTT. J is TRBJ1-1 and V is TRBV6-1; a weak D match, TRBD1 (6 bases). The CDR3 runs to 12 residues. Germline V CDR1 and CDR2: MNHNS, SASEGT. The V end was cut by 3 bases, the J end by 7 bases, with 9 bases between.

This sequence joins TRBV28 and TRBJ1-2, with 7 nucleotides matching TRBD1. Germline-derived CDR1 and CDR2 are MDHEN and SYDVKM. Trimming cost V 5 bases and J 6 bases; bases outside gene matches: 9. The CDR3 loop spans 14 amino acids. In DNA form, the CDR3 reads TGTGCCAGCAGTCCCGGGACAGTTAGGCATGGCTACACCTTC. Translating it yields CASSPGTVRHGYTF.

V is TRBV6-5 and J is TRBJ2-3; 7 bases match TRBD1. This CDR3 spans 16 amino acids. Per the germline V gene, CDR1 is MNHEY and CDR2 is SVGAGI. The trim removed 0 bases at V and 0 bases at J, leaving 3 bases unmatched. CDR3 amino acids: CASSYSRQGSTDTQYF. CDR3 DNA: TGTGCCAGCAGTTACTCGAGACAGGGTAGCACAGATACGCAGTATTTT.

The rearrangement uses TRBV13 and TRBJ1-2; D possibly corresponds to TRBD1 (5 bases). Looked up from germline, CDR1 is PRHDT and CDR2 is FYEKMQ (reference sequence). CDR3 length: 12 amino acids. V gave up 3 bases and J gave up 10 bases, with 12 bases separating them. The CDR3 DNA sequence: TGTGCCAGCAGCTTCGACAGAGGAACCTACACCTTC. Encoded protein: CASSFDRGTYTF.

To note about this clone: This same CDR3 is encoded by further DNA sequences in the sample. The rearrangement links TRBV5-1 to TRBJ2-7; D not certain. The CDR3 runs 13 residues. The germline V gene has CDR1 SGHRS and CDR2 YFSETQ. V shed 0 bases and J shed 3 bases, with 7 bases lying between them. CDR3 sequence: CASSLVDDYEQYF. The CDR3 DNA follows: TGCGCCAGCAGCTTGGTCGACGACTACGAGCAGTACTTC.

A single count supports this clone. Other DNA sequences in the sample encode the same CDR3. CDR3 DNA sequence: TGTGCCAGCAGTTTGGGACAGGCAAACACTGAAGCTTTCTTT. It codes for CASSLGQANTEAFF. This rearrangement joins TRBV27 to TRBJ1-1, with 8 positions matching TRBD1. The CDR3 consists of 14 residues. V was clipped by 3 bases and J by 2 bases; unmatched bases: 2. CDR1 and CDR2 (germline): MNHEY, SMNVEV (reference sequence).